This TCR beta chain originates from a study of cytomegalovirus exposure and HLA in healthy donors. Broader study findings: An analysis that came later showed most CMV-associated TCR beta chains appearing HLA-restricted. It emerged from a later analysis that several of the most significant clusters appeared to be linked to common viral pathogens. In a later analysis, a missense DCLRE1C variant was linked to TCR beta V- and J-gene trimming. The investigators catalogued 150 or so TCR beta chains as cytomegalovirus-associated.

The PCR contained 60 Vbeta and 13 Jbeta primers. Assay used: immunoSEQ multiplex PCR; TCRdb lists only in-frame clones, some missing. The sample contains 130,000 or so clones, more than 75% of which appear only once. V was cut by 2 bases and J by 10 bases, with 17 bases left in between. The germline CDR1 and CDR2 sequences are LGHNA and YSLEER. The CDR3 has 15 residues. A remark on this clone: Its antigen is currently unknown.

This clonotype was obtained from a male donor in good health and CMV-seronegative. Source material: PBMCs. The chain employs TRBV4-3 and TRBJ1-4, with a tentative D call TRBD1 (5 bases). The CDR3 sequence is CASSQLSGGEGKLFF. CDR3 nucleotides: TGCGCCAGCAGCCAACTTTCCGGGGGGGAGGGAAAACTGTTTTTT.